This T cell receptor (beta chain) was sequenced in a study of early T cells in non-severe SARS-CoV-2 infection (dated by TCRdb to the early 2020s). Context from the whole study: Bulk RNA from unsorted whole blood was used for TCR sequencing, so alpha and beta chains could not be paired.

The method was 5' RACE. For sequencing, a NextSeq 500 was employed. In the TCR library protocol, unique molecular identifiers were attached to individual cDNA molecules to correct for PCR bias and sequencing error. Both TCR alpha and beta chains were sequenced, and tight co-correlation was observed between alpha and beta sequence abundances in each sample. Per the authors' processing: Decombinator V4 was used to perform V gene, J gene and CDR3 annotation of TCR sequences. Expanded TCRs were defined as changing significantly between any two time points under a Poisson model with p below 0.0001. TCR abundances were normalised to the total number of TCRs sequenced per sample and expressed as counts per million. MAIT TCRs were defined by TRAV1-2 paired with TRAJ12, TRAJ20 or TRAJ33, and iNKT TCRs by TRAV10 paired with TRAJ18. A search of VDJdb, accessed on 1 November 2021, was run for TCRs annotated to CMV, EBV and SARS-CoV-2, with TCRs annotated for multiple antigens excluded. TCRdb reprocessed the public reads (quality trimming at Q25 with fastp, clone calling with MiXCR) and kept in-frame beta chains. Every entry covers one CDR3 protein and lists the most common genes and DNA from its rows. The V and J calls follow TCRdb's processing rather than the paper's. Present in this sample are tens of thousands of distinct CDR3 sequences, approximately 9% of which were seen just once. The ten largest clonotypes hold around 17% of the sample.

This clonotype was counted at least ten times. No antigen is known for it. Per-base qualities were not stored, and no clone one base away is much larger. A case-control design nested within a healthcare worker cohort in London, UK, was used, with weekly nasopharyngeal swab PCR tests and blood sampling performed. Healthcare workers were recruited between 23 and 31 March 2020, during the week of the UK lockdown, and were followed weekly for up to about 15 weeks. From its cysteine to its phenylalanine, the CDR3 spans 13 amino acids. Kept here is only the CDR3 DNA, which spans 39 bases and is read in frame from base 1. The germline V gene supplies CDR1 KGHSH and CDR2 LQKENI. The V end loses 4 bases and the J end loses 2 bases, and a stretch of 7 bases separates them. General conclusions and limits of the study: VDJdb matching was skewed toward anti-spike CD8 responses and likely underestimated virus-specific expansions by missing private and CD4 specificities.

The sequence was obtained from an adult who was a healthcare worker with PCR-confirmed SARS-CoV-2 infection or an uninfected control (not recorded which). The sample taken for sequencing was whole blood. The rearrangement combines TRBV18 with TRBJ2-3; no D gene call is confident. The DNA sequence is TGTGCCAGCTCACTGTCGATCACAGATACGCAGTATTTT. The encoded protein is CASSLSITDTQYF.